Reported below is one T cell receptor (beta chain). This entry comes from a study of technical replicates of blood from several donors. Method: immunoSEQ multiplex PCR; TCRdb's copy keeps in-frame clones and lacks some. Among about 83,000 clones listed, 92% were seen once. Sequenced input: T cells isolated from PBMCs. The sequence derives from a human donor in good health.

For the CDR3, the DNA is TGTGCCATCAGTGAGAACAGGGACAATGAGCAGTTCTTC. This encodes CAISENRDNEQFF. This chain uses TRBV10-3 with TRBJ2-1, with D possibly matching TRBD1 (6 bases). Germline loops: CDR1 ENHRY, CDR2 SYGVKD. Trimming cost V 2 bases and J 5 bases, with 7 bases left between them. This CDR3 region has 13 residues.